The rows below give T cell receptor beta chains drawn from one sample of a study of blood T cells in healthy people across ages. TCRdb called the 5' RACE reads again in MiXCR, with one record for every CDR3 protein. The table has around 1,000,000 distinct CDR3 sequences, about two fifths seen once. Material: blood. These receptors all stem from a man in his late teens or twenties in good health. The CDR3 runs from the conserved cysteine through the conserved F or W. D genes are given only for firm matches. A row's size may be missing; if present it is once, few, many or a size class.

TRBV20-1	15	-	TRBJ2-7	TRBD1	CSASRNGQGTYEQYF	TGCAGTGCTAGCCGCAACGGACAGGGTACCTACGAGCAGTACTTC
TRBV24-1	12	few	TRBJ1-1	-	CATSDFGGLAFF	TGTGCCACCAGTGATTTTGGGGGTCTAGCTTTCTTT
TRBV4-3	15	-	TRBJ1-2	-	CASSQDLRQFYGYTF	TGCGCCAGCAGCCAAGATCTGAGGCAGTTCTATGGCTACACCTTC
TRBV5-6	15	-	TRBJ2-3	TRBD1	CASSNTGVGTDTQYF	TGTGCCAGCAGCAATACAGGGGTGGGCACAGATACGCAGTATTTT
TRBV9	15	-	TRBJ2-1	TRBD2	CASSEGLAGDSEQFF	TGTGCCAGCAGCGAGGGACTAGCGGGAGACAGTGAGCAGTTCTTC
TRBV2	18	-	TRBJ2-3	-	CASSRQAFVPDSTDTQYF	TGTGCCAGCAGCAGACAGGCCTTCGTGCCTGATAGCACAGATACGCAGTATTTT
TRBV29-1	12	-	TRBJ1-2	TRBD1	CSVETGNYGYTF	TGCAGCGTTGAGACAGGGAACTATGGCTACACCTTC
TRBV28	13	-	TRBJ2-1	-	CASNAEPYNEQFF	TGTGCCAGCAACGCGGAACCATACAATGAGCAGTTCTTC
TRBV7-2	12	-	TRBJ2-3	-	CASSLEPNTQYF	TGTGCCAGCAGCTTGGAGCCAAATACGCAGTATTTT
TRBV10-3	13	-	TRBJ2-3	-	CAIRNPPSDTQYF	TGTGCCATCAGGAATCCCCCCTCAGATACGCAGTATTTT
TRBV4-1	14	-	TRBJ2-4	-	CASSQGGSENIQYF	TGCGCCAGCAGCCAAGGGGGGTCGGAAAACATTCAGTACTTC
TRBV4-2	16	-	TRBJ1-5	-	CASSQGGMRINQPQHF	TGTGCCAGCAGCCAAGGGGGGATGCGGATCAATCAGCCCCAGCATTTT
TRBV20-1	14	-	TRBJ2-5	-	CSAELLTDQETQYF	TGCAGTGCCGAACTATTGACTGATCAAGAGACCCAGTACTTC
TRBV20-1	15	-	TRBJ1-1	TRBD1	CSAKTGARPRTEAFF	TGCAGTGCTAAAACAGGGGCCCGCCCAAGGACTGAAGCTTTCTTT
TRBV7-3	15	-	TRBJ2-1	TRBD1	CASSLSLGQINEQFF	TGTGCCAGCAGCTTATCCCTGGGACAGATCAATGAGCAGTTCTTC
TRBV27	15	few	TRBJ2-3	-	CASSLDGYSTDTQYF	TGTGCCAGCAGTTTGGACGGATACAGCACAGATACGCAGTATTTT